This T cell receptor beta chain came from a study of T cell responses to AZD1222 COVID-19 vaccine. Study results and limitations: Clonal diversity was possibly underestimated, and the donors were mostly white British, with more females.

The assay was immunoSEQ multiplex PCR, and TCRdb's table has in-frame clones only and misses some. The table shows about 90,000 clones, with 65% to 90% occurring only once. Points on this clone: What it binds is unknown.

After removal of 7 bases from V and 6 bases from J, the junction contained 5 bases not matched to a gene. This CDR3 has 14 amino acids. Germline CDR1 reads SQVTM; CDR2 reads ANQGSEA. The sequencing here drew on peripheral blood, taken on day 0 of AZD1222 vaccination. This sequence was found in an adult in good health. The gene calls are TRBV29-1 and TRBJ2-2, with 13 bases that match TRBD2. CDR3 coding DNA: TGCAGCGGGCGAGGACTAGCGGGAGCCGGGGAGCTGTTTTTT. It is translated as CSGRGLAGAGELFF.